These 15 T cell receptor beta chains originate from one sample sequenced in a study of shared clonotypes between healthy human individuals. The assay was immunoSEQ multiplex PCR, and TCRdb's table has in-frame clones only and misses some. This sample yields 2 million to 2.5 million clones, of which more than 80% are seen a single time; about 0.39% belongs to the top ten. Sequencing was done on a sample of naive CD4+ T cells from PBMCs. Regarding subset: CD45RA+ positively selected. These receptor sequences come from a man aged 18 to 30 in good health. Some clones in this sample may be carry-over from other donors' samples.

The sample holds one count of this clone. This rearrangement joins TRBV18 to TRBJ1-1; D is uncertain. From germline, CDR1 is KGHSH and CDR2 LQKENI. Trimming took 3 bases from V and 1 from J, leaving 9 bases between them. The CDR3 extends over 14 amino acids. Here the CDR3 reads CASSPLKTNTEAFF. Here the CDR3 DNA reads TGTGCCAGCTCACCCCTAAAGACGAACACTGAAGCTTTCTTT. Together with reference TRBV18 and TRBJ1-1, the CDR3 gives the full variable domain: NAGVMQNPRHLVRRRGQEARLRCSPMKGHSHVYWYRQLPEEGLKFMVYLQKENIIDESGMPKERFSAEFPKEGPSILRIQQVVRGDSAAYFCASSPLKTNTEAFFGQGTRLTVV.

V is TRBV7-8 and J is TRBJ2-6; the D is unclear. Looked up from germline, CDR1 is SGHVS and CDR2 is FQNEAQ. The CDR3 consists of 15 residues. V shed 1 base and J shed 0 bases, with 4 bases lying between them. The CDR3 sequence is CASSLEYSGANVLTF. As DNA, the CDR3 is TGTGCCAGCAGCTTAGAATACTCTGGGGCCAACGTCCTGACTTTC.

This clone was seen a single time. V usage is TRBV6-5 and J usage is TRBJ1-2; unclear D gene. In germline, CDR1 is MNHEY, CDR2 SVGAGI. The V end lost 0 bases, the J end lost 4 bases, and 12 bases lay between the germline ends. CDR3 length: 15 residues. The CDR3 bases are TGTGCCAGCAGTTACTCCCTGACGTCTAGCTATGGCTACACCTTC. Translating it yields CASSYSLTSSYGYTF.

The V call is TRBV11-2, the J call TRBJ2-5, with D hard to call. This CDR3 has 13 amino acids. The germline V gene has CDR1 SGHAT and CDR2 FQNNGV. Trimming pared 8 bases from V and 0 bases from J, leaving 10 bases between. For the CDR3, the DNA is TGTGCCAGCGGCTCCCTGTACCAAGAGACCCAGTACTTC. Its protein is CASGSLYQETQYF.

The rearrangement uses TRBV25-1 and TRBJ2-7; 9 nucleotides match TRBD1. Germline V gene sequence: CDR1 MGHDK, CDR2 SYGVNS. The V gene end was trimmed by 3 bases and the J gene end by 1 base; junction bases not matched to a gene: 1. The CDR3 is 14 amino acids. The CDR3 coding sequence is TGTGCCAGCAGTGAGGGACAGGGTTCCTACGAGCAGTACTTC. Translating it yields CASSEGQGSYEQYF.

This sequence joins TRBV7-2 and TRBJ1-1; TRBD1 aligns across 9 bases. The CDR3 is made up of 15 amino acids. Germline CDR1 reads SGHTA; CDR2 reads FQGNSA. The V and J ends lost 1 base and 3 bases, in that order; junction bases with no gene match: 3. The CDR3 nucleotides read TGTGCCAGCAGCTTAGAGGACAGGGGTTACACTGAAGCTTTCTTT. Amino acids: CASSLEDRGYTEAFF.

In DNA form, the CDR3 reads TGTGCCAGCAGCCCAACAGGGTCCTATGGCTACACCTTC. Translating it yields CASSPTGSYGYTF. The chain carries TRBV9 and TRBJ1-2, with a tentative D call TRBD1 (6 bases). Germline CDR1 and CDR2: SGDLS and YYNGEE. V gave up 4 bases and J gave up 4 bases, with 11 bases separating them. The CDR3 runs 13 residues.

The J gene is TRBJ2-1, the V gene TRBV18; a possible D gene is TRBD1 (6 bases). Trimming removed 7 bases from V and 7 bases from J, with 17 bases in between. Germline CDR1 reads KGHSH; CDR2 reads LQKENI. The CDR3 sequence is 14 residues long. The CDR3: CASYWGAGVNEQFF. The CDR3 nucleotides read TGTGCCAGCTACTGGGGAGCAGGGGTGAATGAGCAGTTCTTC.

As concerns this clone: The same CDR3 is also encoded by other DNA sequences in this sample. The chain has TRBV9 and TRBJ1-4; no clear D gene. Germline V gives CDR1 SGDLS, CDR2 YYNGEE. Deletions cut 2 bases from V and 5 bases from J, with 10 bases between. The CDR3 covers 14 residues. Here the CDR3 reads CASSVGTSNEKLFF. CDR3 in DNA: TGTGCCAGCAGCGTGGGTACTAGCAATGAAAAACTGTTTTTT.

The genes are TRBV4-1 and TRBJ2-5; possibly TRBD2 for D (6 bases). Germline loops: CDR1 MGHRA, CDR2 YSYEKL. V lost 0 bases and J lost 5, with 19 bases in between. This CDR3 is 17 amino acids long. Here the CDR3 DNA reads TGCGCCAGCAGCCAAGATCTGGGGGGAGCTCAAGTGGAGACCCAGTACTTC. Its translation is CASSQDLGGAQVETQYF.

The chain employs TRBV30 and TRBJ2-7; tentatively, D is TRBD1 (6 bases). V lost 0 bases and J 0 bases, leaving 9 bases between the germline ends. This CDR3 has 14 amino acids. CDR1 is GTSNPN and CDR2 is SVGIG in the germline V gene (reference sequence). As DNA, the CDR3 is TGTGCCTGGAGTGTTCAGGGGACCTCCTACGAGCAGTACTTC. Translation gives CAWSVQGTSYEQYF.

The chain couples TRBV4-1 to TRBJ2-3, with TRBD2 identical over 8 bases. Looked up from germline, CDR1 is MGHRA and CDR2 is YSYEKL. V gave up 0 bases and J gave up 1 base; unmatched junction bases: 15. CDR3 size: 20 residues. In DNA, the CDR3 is TGCGCCAGCAGCCAAGATGCCGGCTTCAGAGCGGGAGCTGGCACAGATACGCAGTATTTT. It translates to CASSQDAGFRAGAGTDTQYF.

CDR3 nucleotide sequence: TGTGCCAGCAGTACTGTCGGCTCTGGGGCCAACGTCCTGACTTTC. This gives the protein CASSTVGSGANVLTF. The chain joins TRBV28 to TRBJ2-6, with D uncertain. The germline CDR1 and CDR2 sequences are MDHEN and SYDVKM. The CDR3 is 15 residues long. Trimming shortened V by 5 bases and J by 0 bases, and 8 bases separated the two germline ends.

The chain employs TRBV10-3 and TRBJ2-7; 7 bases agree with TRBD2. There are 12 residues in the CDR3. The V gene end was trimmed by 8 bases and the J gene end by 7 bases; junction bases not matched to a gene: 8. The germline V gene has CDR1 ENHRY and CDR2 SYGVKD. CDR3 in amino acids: CAIESGGGEQYF. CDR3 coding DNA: TGTGCCATCGAGTCGGGGGGTGGGGAGCAGTACTTC.

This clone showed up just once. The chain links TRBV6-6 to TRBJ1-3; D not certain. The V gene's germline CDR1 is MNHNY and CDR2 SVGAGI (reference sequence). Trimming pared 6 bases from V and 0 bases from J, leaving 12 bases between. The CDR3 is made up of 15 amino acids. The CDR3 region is CASRRTLSSGNTIYF. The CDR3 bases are TGTGCCAGCAGACGGACTCTCAGCTCTGGAAACACCATATATTTT.